This TCR beta chain comes out of a study of T cells after yellow fever vaccination. Study overall: Fractions low in cell number were prepared with SMART-Seq v4 Ultra Low Input. The study, taken as a whole, reports: Among all clonotypes, a small share was observed in both CD4 and CD8 compartments. The study found a weaker secondary response that peaked faster, day 5 versus 15. The booster saw the reappearance of most primary-vaccination clones (approximately 97% CD4, about 85% CD8).

This clonotype was seen many times. The antigen is unknown. The junction had 1 base not matched to a gene; V was cut back by 0 bases and J by 5 bases. This CDR3 is built from 15 residues. Germline V CDR1 and CDR2: LGHNA, YSLEER. TCRdb reprocessed the 5' RACE reads with MiXCR, giving one entry per CDR3 protein. Of a few hundred thousand distinct CDR3 sequences listed, 3% to 4.5% are singletons. The receptor comes from a man aged 18 to 29 who received the YFV17D yellow fever vaccine. This sample comprised PBMCs, obtained on the day of the yellow fever booster vaccination. The chain has TRBV4-3 and TRBJ2-3, with 11 nucleotides matching TRBD2. The CDR3 region has the DNA TGCGCCAGCAGCCAAGACACTAGCGGGAGAGATACGCAGTATTTT. Amino acids: CASSQDTSGRDTQYF.